This T cell receptor beta chain was documented in a study of T cells in localized non-small cell lung cancer. Study-level results: Paired adjacent lung recovered a median roughly 50 of the top 100 tumor clones.

This clone rates as large (0.1 to 1%). The antigen is not known. V shed 0 bases and J shed 5 bases, with 4 bases lying between them. CDR3 length: 12 residues. Germline CDR1 and CDR2: MNHGY and SAAAGT. Profiling relied on immunoSEQ multiplex PCR, and the TCRdb table lists in-frame clones only, not all of them. This sample carries over 1,100 clones, around 33% of them seen once, and the ten largest clones take roughly 18%. The specimen was lung tumor tissue, collected before any cancer treatment. This clonotype was sampled from a man aged 35 to 69 with stage II lung adenocarcinoma. The V gene is TRBV6-8, the J gene TRBJ2-5; D unclear. As DNA, the CDR3 is TGTGCCAGCAGTTACTCGATGGAGACCCAGTACTTC. Translation: CASSYSMETQYF.